The 16 T cell receptor beta chains presented below share a single source sample, sequenced in a study of T-cell memory formation after mild COVID-19. In TCRdb, the 5' RACE reads were re-called with MiXCR into one record per CDR3 protein. This sample carries about 210,000 distinct CDR3 sequences, approximately 30% of them seen once, and the ten largest clones take 10% to 12%. Sequences were obtained from PBMCs or a T cell subset sorted from them (not recorded which). These receptors originate from an adult woman who had mild COVID-19 (a few samples of this study predate the infection). Cell type and time point are not known.

This clonotype occurred a few times. This chain links TRBV24-1 with TRBJ2-3; a weak D match, TRBD2 (6 bases). This CDR3 region has 16 residues. Trimming removed 2 bases at V and 2 bases at J, with 13 bases between. Germline CDR1 and CDR2: KGHDR and SFDVKD. The CDR3 DNA is TGTGCCACCAGTGATTCTAAGCGGGCCCTCACAGATACGCAGTATTTT. This sequence encodes CATSDSKRALTDTQYF.

This chain connects TRBV7-9 to TRBJ1-2; D call uncertain. Looked up from germline, CDR1 is SEHNR and CDR2 is FQNEAQ (reference sequence). Trimming took off 5 bases at V and 2 bases at J, with 18 bases between the two ends. The CDR3 is 16 residues long. The CDR3 bases are TGTGCCAGCAGCCCTCAATGGACGGCGAGAAACTATGGCTACACCTTC. Its translation is CASSPQWTARNYGYTF.

V and J are TRBV10-3 and TRBJ1-1; D is unresolved. The germline V gene has CDR1 ENHRY and CDR2 SYGVKD. Trimming removed 5 bases at V and 1 base at J, with 14 bases between. CDR3 length: 15 residues. The CDR3 nucleotides are TGTGCCATCAGTAATTCTGCCGGGAGGAACACTGAAGCTTTCTTT. It is translated as CAISNSAGRNTEAFF.

The table lists this clonotype with a few counts. The chain has TRBV19 and TRBJ2-1; possible D gene TRBD2, 6 bases. V lost 7 bases and J 2 bases, leaving 15 bases between the germline ends. CDR1 and CDR2 (germline): LNHDA, SQIVND (reference sequence). The CDR3 has 15 amino acids. The CDR3 region is CASTDPGEAYNEQFF. For the CDR3, the DNA is TGTGCCAGTACCGATCCGGGAGAGGCCTACAATGAGCAGTTCTTC. Together with reference TRBV19 and TRBJ2-1, the CDR3 gives the full variable domain: DGGITQSPKYLFRKEGQNVTLSCEQNLNHDAMYWYRQDPGQGLRLIYYSQIVNDFQKGDIAEGYSVSREKKESFPLTVTSAQKNPTAFYLCASTDPGEAYNEQFFGPGTRLTVL.

The DNA for the CDR3 is TGCGCCAGCAGTGTCGCGGGGGCCTCCTACAATGAGCAGTTCTTC. Its translation: CASSVAGASYNEQFF. J is TRBJ2-1 and V is TRBV10-2, with D possibly being TRBD2 (7 bases). This CDR3 has 15 amino acids. The germline V gene encodes CDR1 WSHSY and CDR2 SAAADI. Trimming stripped 4 bases from V and 0 bases from J, with 10 bases between.

The V gene is TRBV6-2 or TRBV6-3, the J gene TRBJ1-1; tentatively, D is TRBD1 (6 bases). The CDR3 consists of 16 residues. The germline V gene encodes CDR1 MNHEY and CDR2 SVGEGT. Between the trimmed V and J ends, which lost 0 bases and 5 bases, there was a span of 16 bases. DNA of the CDR3: TGTGCCAGCAGTTACTCGACAGGCGTAAAGAGGACTGAAGCTTTCTTT. Its translation: CASSYSTGVKRTEAFF.

In its sample, this clonotype was seen many times. The chain has TRBV7-9 and TRBJ1-2; D gene ambiguous. The CDR3 sequence is 13 residues long. Germline-derived CDR1 and CDR2 are SEHNR and FQNEAQ (reference sequence). The V and J ends lost 4 bases and 2 bases respectively, with 8 bases between them. The DNA for the CDR3 is TGTGCCAGCAGCTCCGGGAGGAACTATGGCTACACCTTC. Its protein is CASSSGRNYGYTF.

There are a few counts of this clonotype. V gene TRBV9 combines with J gene TRBJ2-7, with TRBD1 as a possible D gene (7 bases). V was shortened by 2 bases and J by 5 bases, with 11 bases between the two germline ends. The CDR3 length is 13 residues. CDR1 is SGDLS, CDR2 YYNGEE, per germline. The CDR3 loop reads CASSVEGAHEQYF. As DNA, the CDR3 is TGTGCCAGCAGCGTGGAGGGGGCCCACGAGCAGTACTTC. Full variable domain (rest looked up from reference TRBV9 and TRBJ2-7): DSGVTQTPKHLITATGQRVTLRCSPRSGDLSVYWYQQSLDQGLQFLIQYYNGEERAKGNILERFSAQQFPDLHSELNLSSLELGDSALYFCASSVEGAHEQYFGPGTRLTVT.

The chain combines TRBV6-2 or TRBV6-3 with TRBJ2-1, with D tentatively TRBD1 (7 bases). The V and J ends lost 6 bases and 6 bases respectively, with 18 bases between them. The CDR3 covers 15 residues. Germline assignment: CDR1 MNHEY and CDR2 SVGEGT. CDR3: CASRFRDSGFNEQFF. CDR3 in DNA: TGTGCCAGCAGATTCCGGGACAGCGGGTTCAATGAGCAGTTCTTC.

This clonotype was seen only a few times. CDR3 coding DNA: TGTGCCAGCGGGGGACGGGAGAACACCGGGGAGCTGTTTTTT. Residues: CASGGRENTGELFF. The rearrangement joins TRBV6-5 to TRBJ2-2; D assignment may be TRBD1 or TRBD2 (5 bases each). CDR3 length: 14 residues. The germline V and J ends were trimmed by 8 bases and 1 base, with 11 bases remaining between them. Germline CDR1 and CDR2: MNHEY and SVGAGI.

The rearrangement links TRBV24-1 to TRBJ2-7; D is unclear. Trimming stripped 0 bases from V and 3 bases from J, with 11 bases between. In germline, CDR1 is KGHDR, CDR2 SFDVKD. The CDR3 has 15 residues. DNA of the CDR3: TGTGCCACCAGTGATTTGGGGGATTTGGTCTACGAGCAGTACTTC. Translated: CATSDLGDLVYEQYF.

This chain links TRBV7-9 with TRBJ2-1, with 8 bases matching TRBD1. Germline-derived CDR1 and CDR2 are SEHNR and FQNEAQ (reference sequence). V shed 5 bases, J shed 5 bases, and the junction held 8 bases outside the gene matches. The CDR3 length is 15 residues. The DNA of the CDR3 is TGTGCCAGCAGCGCGCAGGGGGCAAGAGACAATGAGCAGTTCTTC. This gives the protein CASSAQGARDNEQFF. The full variable domain, its missing parts supplied by reference TRBV7-9 and TRBJ2-1, is DTGVSQNPRHKITKRGQNVTFRCDPISEHNRLYWYRQTLGQGPEFLTYFQNEAQLEKSRLLSDRFSAERPKGSFSTLEIQRTEQGDSAMYLCASSAQGARDNEQFFGPGTRLTVL.

The V and J genes are TRBV29-1 and TRBJ1-2, with no clear D. The CDR3 is 13 residues long. Trimming pared 4 bases from V and 1 base from J, leaving 10 bases between. Germline CDR1 reads SQVTM; CDR2 reads ANQGSEA. CDR3 region: CSVVVGNNYGYTF. The CDR3 DNA reads TGCAGCGTTGTTGTCGGCAATAACTATGGCTACACCTTC.

This clonotype was seen more than once but under ten times. The gene calls are TRBV4-1 and TRBJ1-2, with 9 positions matching TRBD1. The V segment lost 4 bases and the J segment 0 bases; nucleotides outside the gene matches: 0. CDR1 is MGHRA, CDR2 YSYEKL, per germline. The CDR3 runs 14 residues. CDR3 sequence: CASSRDRANYGYTF. CDR3 nucleotides: TGCGCCAGCAGCCGGGACAGGGCTAACTATGGCTACACCTTC.

The CDR3 region has the DNA TGTGCCAGCAGCCTGGGACAGCCCCCTAATTCACCCCTCCACTTT. It specifies CASSLGQPPNSPLHF. V usage is TRBV7-8 and J usage is TRBJ1-6; 7 bases match TRBD1. CDR1 and CDR2 (germline): SGHVS, FQNEAQ. This CDR3 has 15 amino acids. V trimming: 5 bases; J trimming: 6 bases; junction bases outside the gene matches: 7.

This chain uses TRBV12-3 or TRBV12-4 with TRBJ1-2; D possibly corresponds to TRBD1 (6 bases). This CDR3 comprises 13 residues. V lost 4 bases, J lost 8 bases, and 14 bases lay in between. The CDR3 loop is CASSSRGGRGYTF. The CDR3 nucleotides read TGTGCCAGCAGTTCCCGGGGGGGGCGCGGCTACACCTTC.